This T cell receptor beta chain was identified during a study of blood T cell repertoires in COVID-19. Study as a whole: Sites across the United States, Italy and Spain contributed samples from acute and convalescent COVID-19. The cDNA or gDNA used as material had been derived from T cells, B-cell-depleted T cells, or PBMCs.

With V trimmed by 4 bases and J by 4 bases, 9 bases remained unmatched. The CDR3 covers 16 residues. Germline V gene lookup returns CDR1 MDHEN and CDR2 SYDVKM. How the authors handled the data: Amplifying reference gene primers gave estimates of nucleated cell counts. The table came from immunoSEQ multiplex PCR; TCRdb's copy has only in-frame clones and leaves some out. That table is the source of V, J and clone size, and D and trimming were worked out from the DNA. The sample carries under 150,000 clones, about four fifths recorded once. The sample taken for sequencing was peripheral blood. This TCR derives from a woman aged 40 to 49 with acute or convalescent COVID-19. The gene calls are TRBV28 and TRBJ2-1; 8 positions match TRBD2. In DNA, the CDR3 is TGTGCCAGCAGTTCCCCCTCGAGCGGGGGATACAATGAGCAGTTCTTC. Amino acids: CASSSPSSGGYNEQFF.